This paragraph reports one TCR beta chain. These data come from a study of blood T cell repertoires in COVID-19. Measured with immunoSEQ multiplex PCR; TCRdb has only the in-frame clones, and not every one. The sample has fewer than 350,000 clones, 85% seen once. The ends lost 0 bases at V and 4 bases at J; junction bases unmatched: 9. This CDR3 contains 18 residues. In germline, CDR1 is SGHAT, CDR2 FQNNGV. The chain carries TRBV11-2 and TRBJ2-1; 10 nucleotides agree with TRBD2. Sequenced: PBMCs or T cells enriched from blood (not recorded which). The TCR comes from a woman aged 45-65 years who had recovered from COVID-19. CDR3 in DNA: TGTGCCAGCAGCTTAGAGGGGCCGGGACTAGCGCTATACAATGAGCAGTTCTTC. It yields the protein CASSLEGPGLALYNEQFF.